This T cell receptor beta chain comes out of a study of T cell repertoires in cytomegalovirus infection. Study information: Both a matching HLA type and CMV infection were indicated by public TCR beta signatures.

Via MiXCR, TCRdb re-called the reads, giving one row per CDR3 protein. Of around 530,000 distinct CDR3 sequences in the sample, approximately 15% were seen once. As to this clonotype: No antigen is known for it.

Trimming cost V 0 bases and J 0 bases, with 10 bases left between them. The CDR3 is 15 residues long. Germline loops: CDR1 SGDLS, CDR2 YYNGEE. Whole-study results and caveats: Accumulated public TCR beta family frequency recognized individuals carrying CMV together with the relevant HLA. HLA-C-restricted CMV clonotypes gave the most frequent clonotype in two of eight donors.

The source is a human donor in good health (CMV status not recorded). Some clones in this sample may be carry-over from other donors' samples. The V gene is TRBV9, the J gene TRBJ2-7; no reliable D call. What was sequenced was CD8+ T cells from PBMCs. This chain's CDR3 is CASSVGRETSYEQYF. The CDR3 nucleotides are TGTGCCAGCAGCGTAGGGAGAGAAACCTCCTACGAGCAGTACTTC.